This record covers a single TCR beta chain. Sequencing was performed with immunoSEQ multiplex PCR; in TCRdb, only in-frame clones are kept and a portion is missing. The sample contains some 66,000 clones, roughly 92% of which appear only once. The data belong to a study of Tregs in tolerant kidney transplant recipients. From germline, CDR1 is LNHDA and CDR2 SQIVND (reference sequence). The CDR3 has 12 amino acids. Trimming stripped 10 bases from V and 1 base from J, with 10 bases between. The chain joins TRBV19 to TRBJ1-1; D may be TRBD1 (5 bases). Specimen: CD8+ T cells from blood, collected before the transplant. The source is a human donor who received a combined kidney and bone marrow transplant. The CDR3 is CATLQGNTEAFF. CDR3 in DNA: TGTGCCACCCTTCAGGGGAACACTGAAGCTTTCTTT.